This T cell receptor (beta chain) emerged from a study of T cells after yellow fever vaccination. General observations from the study: Shared CD4/CD8 clonotypes were a small share, likely from convergent recombination.

As regards this clonotype: Its antigen is not known.

As TCR cDNA was made by 5'RACE template switching, a universal primer site and UMIs were added. One entry per CDR3 protein, called by TCRdb with MiXCR from the 5' RACE reads. In the table there are tens of thousands of distinct CDR3 sequences, roughly 7.7% of which are singletons. The starting material was CD8+ T cells sorted from PBMCs, obtained on the day of the yellow fever booster vaccination. The sequence was collected from a man aged 30 to 45 who received the YFV17D yellow fever vaccine.

The DNA for the CDR3 is TGCAGCGTTGAGGCACAGGGGGGTGCAGATACGCAGTATTTT. Encoded protein: CSVEAQGGADTQYF. The chain is built from TRBV29-1 and TRBJ2-3; 8 positions agree with TRBD1. V lost 3 bases, J lost 4 bases, and 6 bases stayed unmatched. Germline CDR1 is SQVTM and CDR2 is ANQGSEA. CDR3 length equals 14 residues.